This T cell receptor (beta chain) is drawn from a study of blood T cell repertoires in COVID-19. How the authors handled the data: From reference gene primer amplification, estimates of nucleated cell counts were derived. The data were produced by immunoSEQ multiplex PCR, yet TCRdb's version contains in-frame clones alone and is incomplete. V, J and clone size derive from that table, while D and trimming were established from the DNA sequence. The sample yields about 330,000 clones, about 87% seen once. The CDR3 totals 14 residues. Trimming removed 6 bases at V and 1 base at J, with 10 bases between. In germline, CDR1 is MNHNY, CDR2 SVGAGI (reference sequence).

The TCR comes from a man aged 25 to 45 with COVID-19, enrolled during active disease. The sample taken for sequencing was peripheral blood. V gene TRBV6-6 combines with J gene TRBJ1-3, with D possibly being TRBD1 (5 bases). The CDR3 protein is CASSHRQSGNTIYF. Here the CDR3 DNA reads TGTGCCAGCAGCCACAGGCAATCTGGAAACACCATATATTTT.